This passage covers 3 T cell receptor beta chains from one sample sequenced in a study of T cells in Graves' hyperthyroidism and ophthalmopathy (dated by TCRdb to between 2019 and 2020). The receptor library was made with multiplex PCR. Sequencer: Illumina HiSeq 2000. Amplification of TCR beta CDR3 regions was carried out from RNA transcripts. The first round of RT-PCR for the TCR CDR3 was performed with the HTBI primer set and the Qiagen OneStep RT-PCR kit. Using fastp at Q25 and MiXCR, TCRdb reprocessed the public reads and kept productive beta chains. Here each entry gathers all rows of one CDR3 protein and keeps the most common genes and DNA. The sample contains fewer than 300,000 distinct CDR3 sequences, roughly 15% of them found a single time. The ten largest clonotypes hold 30% to 35% of the sample. The sample consisted of blood. These receptors all come from a woman aged 50 to 60 with Graves' hyperthyroidism that later progressed to Graves' ophthalmopathy.

This clonotype was picked up many times. This rearrangement joins TRBV18 to TRBJ2-3; D possibly corresponds to TRBD1 (6 bases). The V end was cut by 2 bases, the J end by 0 bases, with 9 bases between. The CDR3 is made up of 15 amino acids. Germline values: CDR1 KGHSH, CDR2 LQKENI. CDR3 sequence: CASSPEGVSTDTQYF. DNA for the CDR3: TGTGCCAGCTCACCAGAGGGGGTCAGCACAGATACGCAGTATTTT.

This clonotype was counted many times. The genes are TRBV6-1 and TRBJ2-1; the match to TRBD2 covers 13 bases. Germline V gives CDR1 MNHNS, CDR2 SASEGT. This CDR3 comprises 14 residues. V trimming: 6 bases; J trimming: 9 bases; junction bases outside the gene matches: 5. The CDR3 bases are TGTGCCAGCAGGCGGACTAGCGGGAGATTTGAGCAGTTCTTC. As protein: CASRRTSGRFEQFF.

This clonotype was counted ten times or more. The J gene is TRBJ2-7, the V gene TRBV28; D possibly corresponds to TRBD2 (5 bases). Germline V gene data show CDR1 as MDHEN and CDR2 as SYDVKM. V shed 8 bases and J shed 6 bases, with 20 bases lying between them. CDR3 length: 14 residues. CDR3 sequence (DNA): TGTGCCAGCTACGGCTCGACTATCAACGGCGAGCAGTACTTC. Protein: CASYGSTINGEQYF.